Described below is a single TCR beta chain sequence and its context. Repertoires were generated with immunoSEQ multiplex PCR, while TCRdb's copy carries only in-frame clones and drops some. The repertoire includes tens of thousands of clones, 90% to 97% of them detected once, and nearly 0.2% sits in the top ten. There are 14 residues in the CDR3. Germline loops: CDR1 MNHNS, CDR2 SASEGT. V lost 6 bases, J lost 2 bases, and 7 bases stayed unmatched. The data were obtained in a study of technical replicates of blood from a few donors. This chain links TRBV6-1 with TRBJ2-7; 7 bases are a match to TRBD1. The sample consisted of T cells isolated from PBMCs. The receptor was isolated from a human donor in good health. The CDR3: CASSRQGSTYEQYF. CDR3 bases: TGTGCCAGCAGCCGACAGGGTTCAACCTACGAGCAGTACTTC.